These 24 T cell receptor beta chains came from one sample sequenced in a study of blood T cell repertoires in COVID-19. Sequencing used immunoSEQ multiplex PCR; TCRdb keeps in-frame clones, though not all of them. The sample lists 40,000 to 55,000 clones; around 90% were seen once. Sample: peripheral blood. These TCRs come from a woman older than 75 with acute or convalescent COVID-19.

This chain links TRBV19 with TRBJ2-3, with 14 bases identical to TRBD2. The V segment lost 9 bases and the J segment 4 bases; nucleotides outside the gene matches: 6. There are 15 residues in the CDR3. Germline assignment: CDR1 LNHDA and CDR2 SQIVND (reference sequence). The CDR3 here is CASQTSGGAPDTQYF. The CDR3 DNA follows: TGTGCCAGCCAGACTAGCGGGGGGGCCCCAGATACGCAGTATTTT.

The V call is TRBV15, the J call TRBJ2-2; perhaps TRBD1 as D (5 bases). The CDR3 runs 15 residues. Trimming left V 0 bases short and J 9 bases short, with 14 bases between. Germline V gene sequence: CDR1 LNHNV, CDR2 YYDKDF (reference sequence). This CDR3 is CATSREGLVSRELFF. DNA of the CDR3: TGTGCCACCAGCAGAGAGGGGCTGGTTAGCCGGGAGCTGTTTTTT.

V usage is TRBV5-6 and J usage is TRBJ2-7; D might be TRBD1 (6 bases). Germline values: CDR1 SGHDT, CDR2 YYEEEE. Trimming removed 7 bases at V and 3 bases at J, with 17 bases between. CDR3 size: 14 residues. CDR3 sequence (DNA): TGTGCCAGCCGAGCGAGGACAGAATACTACGAGCAGTACGTC. This sequence encodes CASRARTEYYEQYV.

The chain recombines TRBV4-1 with TRBJ2-1; 10 bases map to TRBD2. Looked up from germline, CDR1 is MGHRA and CDR2 is YSYEKL. V lost 1 base to trimming and J lost 2 bases; unmatched junction nucleotides: 5. This CDR3 contains 17 residues. CDR3 DNA: TGCGCCAGCAGCCAAGGACCTAGCGGGGGAACCTACAATGAGCAGTTCTTC. Protein product: CASSQGPSGGTYNEQFF.

In DNA, the CDR3 is TGTGCCAGCAGCTTAGAACATGCGGAGTACAATGAGCAGTTCTTC. Translation: CASSLEHAEYNEQFF. This chain uses TRBV11-2 with TRBJ2-1; D is unresolved. The V and J ends lost 0 bases and 4 bases respectively, with 10 bases between them. CDR1 and CDR2 from the germline V gene are SGHAT and FQNNGV. The CDR3 has 15 amino acids.

J is TRBJ2-1 and V is TRBV11-3, with a weak D call TRBD2 (5 bases). V was shortened by 2 bases and J by 4 bases, with 9 bases between the two germline ends. Germline-derived CDR1 and CDR2 are SGHNT and YENEEA. The CDR3 is 14 residues long. The CDR3 DNA reads as TGTGCCAGCAGCTTATCAGCGGCATACAATGAGCAGTTCTTC. It is translated as CASSLSAAYNEQFF. The whole variable domain, remainder taken from reference TRBV11-3 and TRBJ2-1, is EAGVVQSPRYKIIEKKQPVAFWCNPISGHNTLYWYLQNLGQGPELLIRYENEEAVDDSQLPKDRFSAERLKGVDSTLKIQPAELGDSAVYLCASSLSAAYNEQFFGPGTRLTVL.

The V gene is TRBV10-3, the J gene TRBJ1-2, with 9 bases fitting TRBD1. CDR1 and CDR2 (germline): ENHRY, SYGVKD. The J segment lost 8 bases and the V segment lost 6 bases, leaving 10 bases of the junction unmatched. The CDR3 has 14 residues. In nucleotides, the CDR3 is TGTGCCATCAGACCGAGGACAGGGGCGACGGGCTACACCTTC. This sequence encodes CAIRPRTGATGYTF.

The chain recombines TRBV4-2 with TRBJ2-1; 9 positions match TRBD2. The junction had 16 bases not matched to a gene; V was cut back by 3 bases and J by 7 bases. CDR3 size: 18 residues. Germline CDR1 and CDR2: LGHNA and YNFKEQ. CDR3 protein: CASSQLPRGASGVNEQFF. The CDR3 coding sequence is TGTGCCAGCAGCCAGCTCCCACGAGGGGCTAGCGGGGTTAATGAGCAGTTCTTC.

The chain has TRBV2 and TRBJ1-2; no clear D gene. Trimming left V 1 base short and J 8 bases short, with 14 bases between. The CDR3 covers 14 residues. Germline CDR1 and CDR2: SNHLY and FYNNEI. This CDR3 reads CASSEGALPSGYTF. CDR3 DNA sequence: TGTGCCAGCAGTGAAGGGGCACTCCCGTCGGGCTACACCTTC.

The J gene is TRBJ2-3, the V gene TRBV5-4; 10 bases match TRBD2. CDR1 and CDR2 from the germline V gene are SGHNT and YYREEE (reference sequence). CDR3 length equals 14 residues. V dropped 5 bases and J dropped 6; count of bases not matched to a gene: 6. The CDR3 DNA reads TGTGCCAGCAGTCGGAGCGGGGGGGAGGATACGCAGTATTTT. It is translated as CASSRSGGEDTQYF.

The chain couples TRBV12-5 to TRBJ2-5, with 7 bases that match TRBD1. V dropped 6 bases and J dropped 5; count of bases not matched to a gene: 12. This CDR3 is built from 15 residues. Germline assignment: CDR1 LGHNT and CDR2 FRNRAP. CDR3 amino acids: CASGGTVGYFETQYF. CDR3 nucleotides: TGTGCTAGTGGCGGGACAGTTGGTTACTTTGAGACCCAGTACTTC.

The chain employs TRBV2 and TRBJ2-7; 12 nucleotides align to TRBD1. There are 16 residues in the CDR3. From germline, CDR1 is SNHLY and CDR2 FYNNEI. V shed 6 bases, J shed 6 bases, and the junction held 12 bases outside the gene matches. This chain's CDR3 is CASSLNSGTGGLEQYF. In DNA, the CDR3 is TGTGCCAGCAGCCTAAACTCCGGGACAGGGGGCCTCGAGCAGTACTTC.

The CDR3 reads CAISDQQGGPGEQYF. The DNA of the CDR3 is TGTGCCATCAGTGACCAACAGGGGGGGCCGGGGGAGCAGTACTTC. This sequence joins TRBV10-3 and TRBJ2-7; a possible D gene is TRBD1 (8 bases). From germline, CDR1 is ENHRY and CDR2 SYGVKD. The V gene lost 3 bases and the J gene lost 7 bases, with 19 bases spanning the gap. This CDR3 is built from 15 residues.

J is TRBJ2-3 and V is TRBV7-9; 8 nucleotides align to TRBD1. This CDR3 spans 17 amino acids. With V trimmed by 2 bases and J by 4 bases, 11 bases remained unmatched. CDR1 and CDR2 from the germline V gene are SEHNR and FQNEAQ (reference sequence). CDR3: CASSLRQGLSPSDTQYF. The CDR3 DNA reads TGTGCCAGCAGCTTAAGACAGGGGCTGTCCCCGTCAGATACGCAGTATTTT.

CDR3 nucleotide sequence: TGCGCCAGCAGCCCCCTAGCGGGGGGGGATTCTGGGGCCAACGTCCTGACTTTC. As protein: CASSPLAGGDSGANVLTF. This chain uses TRBV5-1 with TRBJ2-6; 12 nucleotides align to TRBD2. Looked up from germline, CDR1 is SGHRS and CDR2 is YFSETQ. The V segment lost 4 bases and the J segment 1 base; nucleotides outside the gene matches: 6. The CDR3 totals 18 residues.

The J gene is TRBJ2-3, the V gene TRBV29-1; a weak D match, TRBD1 (5 bases). Germline V lookup: CDR1 SQVTM, CDR2 ANQGSEA. There are 17 residues in the CDR3. Trimming removed 0 bases at V and 5 bases at J, with 21 bases between. CDR3 nucleotides: TGCAGCGTTGAAGAGTTAAGACAGTATGGCCGGTTAGATACGCAGTATTTT. Translating gives CSVEELRQYGRLDTQYF.

This chain connects TRBV6-1 to TRBJ1-5; no clear D gene. Between the trimmed V and J ends, which lost 3 bases and 2 bases, there was a span of 20 bases. This CDR3 is 18 amino acids long. Germline loops: CDR1 MNHNS, CDR2 SASEGT. The CDR3 DNA is TGTGCCAGCAGTGATTTGGGTTTCGGAGGGTTTGGCAATCAGCCCCAGCATTTT. Residues: CASSDLGFGGFGNQPQHF.

The chain uses TRBV6-5 and TRBJ1-3; D call uncertain. The CDR3 has 14 amino acids. The V and J ends lost 4 bases and 0 bases respectively, with 7 bases between them. From germline, CDR1 is MNHEY and CDR2 SVGAGI. The CDR3 DNA reads as TGTGCCAGCAGTTCTAGTGCCTCTGGAAACACCATATATTTT. This gives the protein CASSSSASGNTIYF.

This rearrangement joins TRBV19 to TRBJ2-6, with D maybe TRBD2 (5 bases). Germline V gene data show CDR1 as LNHDA and CDR2 as SQIVND (reference sequence). This CDR3 is 15 amino acids long. V lost 4 bases, J lost 0 bases, and 7 bases lay in between. CDR3 loop: CASSTRDSGANVLTF. The CDR3 DNA reads TGTGCCAGTAGTACCCGGGACTCTGGGGCCAACGTCCTGACTTTC.

J is TRBJ2-5 and V is TRBV6-5; tentative D call: TRBD1 (6 bases). The CDR3 sequence is 15 residues long. V lost 6 bases to trimming and J lost 5 bases, with 19 bases between them. Germline V gene data show CDR1 as MNHEY and CDR2 as SVGAGI. CDR3 loop: CASSANTGLAETQYF. The CDR3 DNA is TGTGCCAGCAGCGCAAATACAGGGCTGGCCGAGACCCAGTACTTC.

The chain recombines TRBV5-4 with TRBJ2-5, with a possible D match to TRBD1 (6 bases). The CDR3 sequence is 16 residues long. V lost 0 bases, J lost 2 bases, and 14 bases lay in between. From germline, CDR1 is SGHNT and CDR2 YYREEE (reference sequence). The CDR3 DNA reads as TGTGCCAGCAGCTTGGAATCCGGACAGATACAAGAGACCCAGTACTTC. Translated, it gives CASSLESGQIQETQYF.

This chain uses TRBV12-2 with TRBJ2-3; the table assigns TRBD1, which was not confirmed against the DNA. TRBV12-2 is given as a pseudogene. The CDR3 loop spans 20 amino acids. CDR3 region: CASRSRRRGAPNPPTDTQYF. For the CDR3, the DNA is TGTGCAAGTCGATCTAGGCGCAGGGGGGCCCCCAACCCTCCCACAGATACGCAGTATTTT.

The gene calls are TRBV10-3 and TRBJ2-2; the match to TRBD1 covers 11 bases. Germline CDR1 and CDR2: ENHRY and SYGVKD. The CDR3 runs to 17 residues. V was clipped by 4 bases and J by 5 bases; unmatched bases: 9. The CDR3, as DNA: TGTGCCATCAGTGTTTCCCGGGACAGGGGGATAACCGGGGAGCTGTTTTTT. This encodes CAISVSRDRGITGELFF.

This chain joins TRBV27 and TRBJ1-1; maybe TRBD1 (6 bases). Trimming took 4 bases from V and 6 from J, leaving 15 bases between them. The germline CDR1 and CDR2 sequences are MNHEY and SMNVEV (reference sequence). There are 14 residues in the CDR3. The CDR3 sequence is CASSSGDRSAEAFF. CDR3 DNA sequence: TGTGCCAGCAGTTCTGGCGACAGGTCGGCTGAAGCTTTCTTT.